This record covers a single TCR beta chain. These data belong to a study of cytomegalovirus exposure and HLA in healthy donors. Per the germline V gene, CDR1 is SNHLY and CDR2 is FYNNEI. V lost 3 bases, J lost 0 bases, and 8 bases stayed unmatched. This CDR3 comprises 16 residues. The PCR ran on 60 Vbeta and 13 Jbeta primers. Here immunoSEQ multiplex PCR was the method, and the copy in TCRdb shows in-frame clones only, minus some. The sample includes about 70,000 clones, 65% to 70% of them seen just once. Input material: PBMCs. The TCR sequence derives from a man aged 35 to 55 in good health and CMV-seropositive. The chain uses TRBV2 and TRBJ2-7; TRBD2 matches 7 bases. The CDR3 nucleotides read TGTGCCAGCAGTGAGGGGGTTGGCGGGAGCTCCTACGAGCAGTACTTC. This gives the protein CASSEGVGGSSYEQYF.